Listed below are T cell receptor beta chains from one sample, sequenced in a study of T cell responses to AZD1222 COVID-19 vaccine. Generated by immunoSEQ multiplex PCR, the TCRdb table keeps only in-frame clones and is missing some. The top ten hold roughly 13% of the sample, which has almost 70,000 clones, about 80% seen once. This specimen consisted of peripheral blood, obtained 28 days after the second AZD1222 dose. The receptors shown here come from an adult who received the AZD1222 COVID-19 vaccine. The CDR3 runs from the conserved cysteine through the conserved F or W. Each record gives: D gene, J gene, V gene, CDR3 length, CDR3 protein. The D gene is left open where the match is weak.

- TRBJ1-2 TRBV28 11 CASSLDYGYTF
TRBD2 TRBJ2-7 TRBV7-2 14 CASSLASGGGEQYF
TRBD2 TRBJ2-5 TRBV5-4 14 CASSRPSGQETQYF
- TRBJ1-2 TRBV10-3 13 CAISVSGGLGYTF
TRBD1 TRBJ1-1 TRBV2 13 CATHRDSNTEAFF
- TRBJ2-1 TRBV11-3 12 CASSKRNNEQFF
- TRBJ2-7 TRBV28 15 CASSSIGLSSYEQYF
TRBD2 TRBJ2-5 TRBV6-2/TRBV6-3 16 CASSYRASGVIETQYF
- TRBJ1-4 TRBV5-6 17 CASSESGLLATNEKLFF
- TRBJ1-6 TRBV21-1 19 CASSKGREGGESYNSPLHF
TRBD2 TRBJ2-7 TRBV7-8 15 CASSKTSGGPYEQYF
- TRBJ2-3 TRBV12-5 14 CASAQSGGPDTQYF
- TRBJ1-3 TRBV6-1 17 CASSVQLNTNSGNTIYF
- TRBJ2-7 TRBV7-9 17 CASSSTKTGLSPYEQYF
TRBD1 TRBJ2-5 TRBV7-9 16 CASSPGQGAPGETQYF
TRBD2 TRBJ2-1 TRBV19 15 CASSIASGGHNEQFF
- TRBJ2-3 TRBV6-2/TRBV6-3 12 CASSYSRDTQYF
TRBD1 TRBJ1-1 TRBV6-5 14 CASKGDRDYTEAFF
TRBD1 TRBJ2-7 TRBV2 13 CASSEVGTGEQYF
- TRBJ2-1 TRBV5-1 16 CASSSIFRGGGNEQFF
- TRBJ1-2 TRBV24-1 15 CATTQRHISIRGYTF
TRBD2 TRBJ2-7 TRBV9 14 CASSSERGGLEQYF
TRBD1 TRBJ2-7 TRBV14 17 CASSLSFGQGKVYEQYF
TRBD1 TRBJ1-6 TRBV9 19 CASSTRDRIALRYNSPLHF
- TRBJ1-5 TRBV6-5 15 CASSYRVVGNQPQHF
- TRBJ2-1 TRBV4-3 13 CASSQFRSYEQFF
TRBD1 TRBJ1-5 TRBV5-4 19 CASSLALIRDRANNQPQHF
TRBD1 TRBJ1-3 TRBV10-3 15 CAISDGGDSGNTIYF
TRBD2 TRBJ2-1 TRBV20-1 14 CSASFLAGYNEQFF
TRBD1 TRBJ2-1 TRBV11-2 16 CASSPSSGGGYGEQFF
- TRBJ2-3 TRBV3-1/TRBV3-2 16 CASSQFRGGPADTQYF
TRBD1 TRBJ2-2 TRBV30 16 CAWTNGRDRITGELFF
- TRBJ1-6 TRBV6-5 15 CASSYSGTLNSPLHF
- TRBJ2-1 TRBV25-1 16 CASSAPSYRRDDEQFF
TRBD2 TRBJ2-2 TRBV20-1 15 CSASGDYRNTGELFF
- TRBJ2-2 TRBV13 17 CASSLESAGEYTGELFF
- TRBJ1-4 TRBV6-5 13 CASRGSDREKLFF
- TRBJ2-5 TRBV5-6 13 CASSSWGPETQYF
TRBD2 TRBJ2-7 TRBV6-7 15 CASRYGGSCSYEQYF
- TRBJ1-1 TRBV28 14 CASSLGGANTEAFF
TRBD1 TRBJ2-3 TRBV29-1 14 CSVIPGQFTDTQYF
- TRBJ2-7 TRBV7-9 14 CASSFRNTGLEQYF
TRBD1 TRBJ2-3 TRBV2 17 CASSRDVGQGARDTQYF